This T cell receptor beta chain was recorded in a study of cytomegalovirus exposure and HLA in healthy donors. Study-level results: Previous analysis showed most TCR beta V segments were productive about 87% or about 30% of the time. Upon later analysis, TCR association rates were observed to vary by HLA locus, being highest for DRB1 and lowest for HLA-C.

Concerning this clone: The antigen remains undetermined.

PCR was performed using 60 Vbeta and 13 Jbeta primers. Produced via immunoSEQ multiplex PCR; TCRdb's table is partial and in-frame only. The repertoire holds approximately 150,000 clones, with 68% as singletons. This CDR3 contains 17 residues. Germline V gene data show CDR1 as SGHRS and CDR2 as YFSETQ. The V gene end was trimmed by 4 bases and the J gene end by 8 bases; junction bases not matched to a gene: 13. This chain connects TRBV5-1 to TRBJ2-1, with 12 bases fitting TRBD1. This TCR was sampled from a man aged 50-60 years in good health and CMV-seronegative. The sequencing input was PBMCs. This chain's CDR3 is CASSTAGTGGGLDEQFF. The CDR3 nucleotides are TGCGCCAGCAGCACTGCCGGGACAGGGGGCGGTTTGGATGAGCAGTTCTTC.